Listed below are T cell receptor beta chains from one sample, sequenced in a study of blood T cell repertoires in COVID-19. TCRdb's table, derived via immunoSEQ multiplex PCR, lists solely in-frame clones and lacks some. The profile shows 63,000 or so clones, 85% to 90% of them singletons. Sequenced input: peripheral blood. The receptors derive from a human donor in a cohort sampled during active COVID-19. Both conserved end residues are part of each CDR3. A D gene is named only where the DNA matches it firmly. Expanded clones get a size class; other rows say once, few or many, or leave the size out.

>NA|TRBV6-6|TRBD1|TRBJ1-5
TGTGCCAGCAGTTCCAGGACAGGGGCAGGGCCCCAGCATTTT
CASSSRTGAGPQHF
>few|TRBV24-1|NA|TRBJ2-1
TGTGCCACCAGTAGGGCCGGCGGGGCAGGGAGGTATGAGCAGTTCTTC
CATSRAGGAGRYEQFF
>NA|TRBV10-3|TRBD1|TRBJ1-6
TGTGCCATCAGTGAAGGGGGCAGGGGTTCACCCCTCCACTTT
CAISEGGRGSPLHF
>NA|TRBV10-1|TRBD1|TRBJ2-6
TGCGCCAGCTCACCCGGGACAGGGGCATCCTCTGGGGCCAACGTCCTGACTTTC
CASSPGTGASSGANVLTF
>NA|TRBV6-1|NA|TRBJ1-1
TGTGCCAGCAGTGAAGGGGCGGGGTTATACACTGAAGCTTTCTTT
CASSEGAGLYTEAFF
>NA|TRBV28|TRBD2|TRBJ2-5
TGTGCCAGCAGTTCAGCGGGAGTGGAGACCCAGTACTTC
CASSSAGVETQYF
>NA|TRBV5-8|TRBD2|TRBJ2-5
TGTGCCAGCAGCCCGTGGACTAGCGGGGACAGGACCCAGTACTTC
CASSPWTSGDRTQYF
>few|TRBV3-1/TRBV3-2|NA|TRBJ1-6
TGTGCCAGCAGCCAGAGGGGGGGAAATTCACCCCTCCACTTT
CASSQRGGNSPLHF
>NA|TRBV3-1/TRBV3-2|TRBD1|TRBJ1-5
TGTGCCAGCAGCCCGACAGGGAATAGCAATCAGCCCCAGCATTTT
CASSPTGNSNQPQHF
>NA|TRBV4-1|NA|TRBJ1-6
TGCGCCAGCAGCCAAGACGGGGGTGGGACCCTCCACTTT
CASSQDGGGTLHF
>NA|TRBV2|TRBD2|TRBJ2-3
TGTGCCAGCAGCCCGGGACTAGCGGGAAACTATTTT
CASSPGLAGNYF
>NA|TRBV5-1|TRBD1|TRBJ1-2
TGCGCCAGCAGCGTCGCCCCCGGGACAGGATATGGCTACACCTTC
CASSVAPGTGYGYTF
>NA|TRBV28|NA|TRBJ1-1
TGTGCCAGCGGGGGGGTCGTACACATGAACACTGAAGCTTTCTTT
CASGGVVHMNTEAFF
>NA|TRBV5-6|TRBD2|TRBJ2-3
TGTGCCAGCAGCGCCGGACTAGCGGGAACTACGCAGTATTTT
CASSAGLAGTTQYF
>NA|TRBV7-6|NA|TRBJ2-7
TGTGCCAGCGGGCCGGAAGGCTACGAGCAGTACTTC
CASGPEGYEQYF